This entry describes one T cell receptor beta chain. These data originate in a study of OX40 agonist ivuxolimab in advanced cancers. The CDR3 has 14 amino acids. Deletions cut 3 bases from V and 3 bases from J, with 11 bases between. Germline V gene sequence: CDR1 KGHSH, CDR2 LQKENI. TCRdb keeps only in-frame clones here, not all; method: immunoSEQ multiplex PCR. The profile covers more than 65,000 clones, with 88% appearing a single time and 0.72% taken by the ten largest. The sequenced sample was CD4+ or CD8+ T cells sorted from blood, obtained in a trial of the OX40 agonist ivuxolimab. This TCR derives from an adult with an advanced solid tumor such as melanoma, head and neck, liver or kidney cancer. The chain combines TRBV18 with TRBJ1-1; a weak D match, TRBD1 (5 bases). CDR3 protein: CASSPSGRDTEAFF. In DNA form, the CDR3 reads TGTGCCAGCTCACCGAGCGGCAGGGACACTGAAGCTTTCTTT.